This T cell receptor (beta chain) comes out of a study of control samples from healthy donors and cancer patients. This clone was picked up one time. Here immunoSEQ multiplex PCR was the method, and the copy in TCRdb shows in-frame clones only, minus some. This table holds more than 65,000 clones, approximately 83% found once. The CDR3 consists of 14 residues. V was trimmed by 6 bases and J by 2 bases, leaving 12 bases between them. Germline V gene data show CDR1 as MNHEY and CDR2 as SVGAGI. This clonotype originated in a man in his 60s in good health. The rearrangement uses TRBV6-5 and TRBJ2-3, with D maybe TRBD1 (6 bases). Sequencing input: blood. The CDR3 region has the DNA TGTGCCAGCAGCCGGACAGCCTACACAGATACGCAGTATTTT. Translation: CASSRTAYTDTQYF.